This TCR beta chain stems from a study of cytomegalovirus exposure and HLA in healthy donors. Study results and caveats: Presence/absence analyses treated sequencing depth as roughly uniform across donors. CMV serostatus was the sole immune exposure information available.

Comments on this clone: Antigen: not known.

It was with 60 Vbeta and 13 Jbeta primers that the PCR ran. The authors' processing: In a later analysis, some 11 million of 83 million or so unique beta chains occurred in at least two donors. The assay was immunoSEQ multiplex PCR, and TCRdb's table has in-frame clones only and misses some. V and J calls and clone size are given by that table; D and trimming were obtained from the DNA. Seen here are some 70,000 clones, roughly four fifths observed once, and the top ten hold 6.3%. The ends were cut back, 5 bases at V and 0 bases at J, with 10 bases in the middle. Germline V gene data show CDR1 as LNHNV and CDR2 as YYDKDF (reference sequence). There are 15 residues in the CDR3.

The V call is TRBV15, the J call TRBJ1-4; tentative D call: TRBD1 (6 bases). Specimen: PBMCs. The source is a man aged 45-65 years in good health and CMV-seronegative. CDR3 DNA sequence: TGTGCCACCAGCGAGACAGGTGCAACTAATGAAAAACTGTTTTTT. Translation gives CATSETGATNEKLFF.